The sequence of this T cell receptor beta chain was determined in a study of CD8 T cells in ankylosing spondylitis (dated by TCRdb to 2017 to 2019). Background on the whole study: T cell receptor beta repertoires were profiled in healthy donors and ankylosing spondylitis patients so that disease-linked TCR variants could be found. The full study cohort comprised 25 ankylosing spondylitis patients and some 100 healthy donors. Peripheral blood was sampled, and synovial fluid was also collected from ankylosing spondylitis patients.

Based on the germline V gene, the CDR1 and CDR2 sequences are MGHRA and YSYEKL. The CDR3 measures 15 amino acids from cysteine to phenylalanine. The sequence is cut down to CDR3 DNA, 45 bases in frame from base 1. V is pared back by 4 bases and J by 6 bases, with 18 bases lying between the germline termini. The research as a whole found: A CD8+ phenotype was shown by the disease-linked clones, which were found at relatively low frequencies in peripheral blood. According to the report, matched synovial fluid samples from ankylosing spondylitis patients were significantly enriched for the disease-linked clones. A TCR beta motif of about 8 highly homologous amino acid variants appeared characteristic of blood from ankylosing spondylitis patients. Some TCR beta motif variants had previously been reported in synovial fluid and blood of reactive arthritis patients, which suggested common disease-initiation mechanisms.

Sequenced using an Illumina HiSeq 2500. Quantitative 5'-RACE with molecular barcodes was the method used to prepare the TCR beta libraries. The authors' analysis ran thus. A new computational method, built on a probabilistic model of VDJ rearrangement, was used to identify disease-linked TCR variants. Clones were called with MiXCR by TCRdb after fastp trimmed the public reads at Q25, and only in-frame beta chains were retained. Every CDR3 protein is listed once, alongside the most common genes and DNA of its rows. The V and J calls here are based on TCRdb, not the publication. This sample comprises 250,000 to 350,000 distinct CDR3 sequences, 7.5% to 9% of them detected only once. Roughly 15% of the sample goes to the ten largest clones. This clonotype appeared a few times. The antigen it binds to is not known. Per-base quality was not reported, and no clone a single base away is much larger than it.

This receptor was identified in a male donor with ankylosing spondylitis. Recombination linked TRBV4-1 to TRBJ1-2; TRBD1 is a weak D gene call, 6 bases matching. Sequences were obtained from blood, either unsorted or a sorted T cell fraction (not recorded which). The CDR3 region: CASSPHSGGLDGYTF. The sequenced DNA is TGCGCCAGCAGCCCCCACAGCGGGGGGCTGGATGGCTACACCTTC.